The T cell receptor beta chain under discussion was sequenced for a study of OX40 agonist ivuxolimab in advanced cancers. Study-level background: Over 30% of patients had received prior checkpoint inhibitor therapy.

Study-wide results and limits: Mean expanded clone counts were higher in CD8+ than CD4+ T cells. Specificity for antigen went undetermined in the expanded peripheral T cells.

The assay was immunoSEQ multiplex PCR, and TCRdb's table has in-frame clones only and misses some. The sample has around 76,000 clones, approximately 90% seen once. Remarks on this clone: The antigen is unknown.

This receptor was identified in an adult with an advanced solid tumor such as melanoma, head and neck, liver or kidney cancer. Sequencing was performed on CD4+ or CD8+ T cells sorted from blood, taken in a trial of the OX40 agonist ivuxolimab.

The CDR3 DNA sequence: TGTGCCATCAGCCGACTAGCGGCTAGCACAGATACGCAGTATTTT. This gives the protein CAISRLAASTDTQYF. The chain has TRBV10-3 and TRBJ2-3; 9 bases map to TRBD2. The junction had 4 bases not matched to a gene; V was cut back by 6 bases and J by 0 bases. Germline V lookup: CDR1 ENHRY, CDR2 SYGVKD. CDR3 length equals 15 residues.